These 5 T cell receptor beta chains were all obtained from the same sample, sequenced in a study of T-cell reconstitution after alpha-beta-depleted transplantation in children. Preparation of the TCRbeta library was carried out with unique molecular identifiers. TCRdb itself ran the PCR reads through MiXCR, one entry per CDR3 protein. Of 700,000 to 850,000 distinct CDR3 sequences in the sample, around 17% were seen once. The sample consisted of PBMCs, mostly from graft donor cells, taken 360 days after TCRalphabeta/CD19-depleted stem cell transplant. The receptors stem from a male patient aged 10-17 years who had a stem cell transplant for acute lymphoblastic leukemia, so the T cells may come from the graft donor.

The gene calls are TRBV29-1 and TRBJ1-1; tentative D call: TRBD1 (5 bases). Germline values: CDR1 SQVTM, CDR2 ANQGSEA. The V and J ends lost 7 bases and 3 bases respectively, with 21 bases between them. The length of the CDR3 is 15 residues. CDR3: CSGAGTLGLYTEAFF. For the CDR3, the DNA is TGCAGCGGTGCCGGGACCCTCGGATTGTACACTGAAGCTTTCTTT.

The sample holds a few counts of this clonotype. The genes are TRBV5-1 and TRBJ2-1; 8 bases are shared with TRBD2. This CDR3 region has 16 residues. The V gene's germline CDR1 is SGHRS and CDR2 YFSETQ. Germline trimming cut 6 bases from V and 0 bases from J; bases unmatched to any gene: 8. The CDR3 protein is CASTSTSGPSYNEQFF. CDR3 nucleotides: TGCGCCAGCACCTCTACTAGCGGACCCTCCTACAATGAGCAGTTCTTC. Variable domain in full (rest from reference TRBV5-1 and TRBJ2-1): KAGVTQTPRYLIKTRGQQVTLSCSPISGHRSVSWYQQTPGQGLQFLFEYFSETQRNKGNFPGRFSGRQFSNSRSEMNVSTLELGDSALYLCASTSTSGPSYNEQFFGPGTRLTVL.

In its sample, this clonotype was seen a few times. J is TRBJ2-2 and V is TRBV10-3; D remains ambiguous. There are 17 residues in the CDR3. Per germline, CDR1 ENHRY and CDR2 SYGVKD. The germline V and J ends were trimmed by 2 bases and 5 bases, with 18 bases remaining between them. The CDR3 coding sequence is TGTGCCATCAGTGAGCCATATCCGGGCCCAAAAACCGGGGAGCTGTTTTTT. Residues: CAISEPYPGPKTGELFF.

This clonotype was detected a few times. V is TRBV20-1 and J is TRBJ2-3, with 10 bases matching TRBD2. The CDR3 contains 21 residues. V lost 3 bases to trimming and J lost 4 bases; unmatched junction nucleotides: 25. Germline-derived CDR1 and CDR2 are DFQATT and SNEGSKA (reference sequence). The CDR3 nucleotides read TGCAGTGCTAGGGTCGACAGGGCGTCTAGCGGGAGATCCCGGCACGCAGATACGCAGTATTTT. Protein: CSARVDRASSGRSRHADTQYF.

The chain carries TRBV29-1 and TRBJ2-7; a weak D match, TRBD2 (7 bases). Trimming cost V 2 bases and J 6 bases, with 17 bases left between them. The CDR3 length is 14 residues. CDR1 and CDR2 (germline): SQVTM, ANQGSEA. This CDR3 reads CSVEREGQLGEQYF. DNA for the CDR3: TGCAGCGTTGAAAGGGAGGGACAACTGGGCGAGCAGTACTTC.